This entry describes one TCR beta chain. The target of this receptor is not known. Within one base of it there is no much larger clone, and no base qualities were kept. Based on the germline V gene, the CDR1 and CDR2 sequences are LGHNA and YSLEER. Taken from cysteine to phenylalanine, the CDR3 has 18 residues. Only CDR3 DNA remains: 54 bases, in frame from the first base. Compared with germline, V lacks 0 bases and J lacks 4 bases; bases without a gene match: 6. The entry originates in a study of T-cell reconstitution after alpha-beta-depleted transplantation in children (dated by TCRdb to the mid-2010s). Study-wide context: Using TCR repertoire profiling, the study followed T-cell immune reconstitution in a quantitative way in children after TCRalphabeta/CD19-depleted allogeneic hematopoietic cell transplantation. General findings and caveats noted by the study authors: The apparently early alphabetaT-cell count recovery about two months after transplant was reportedly dependent on only several hundred rapidly expanded clones derived from non-depleted graft cells. Hyperexpanded clone frequencies declined over subsequent months; after one year, T-cell counts and TCRbeta diversity were mostly attributed to newly produced T cells. In some patients, high TCRbeta diversity at day 60 was attributed to recipient T cells and intrathymic progenitors that had survived conditioning.

In light of the paper, this sample's treatment or condition label describes: allogeneic hematopoietic cell transplantation with graft depleted of TCRalphabeta T cells and CD19 B cells. Transplant recipients were children who received TCRalphabeta/CD19-depleted allogeneic hematopoietic cell grafts. The method was PCR. Sequenced on an Illumina HiSeq 2500. To normalize quantification of the TCRbeta repertoire, the TCR libraries were built with molecular barcoding that relied on unique molecular identifiers. The public reads were reanalyzed by TCRdb: fastp trimming at Q25, MiXCR alignment, in-frame beta chains only. Identical CDR3 proteins give one entry, which carries the most common genes and DNA. This sample comprises some 550,000 distinct CDR3 sequences, approximately 22% of them detected only once. The ten largest make up around 14% of the sample.

The sample here was PBMCs, mostly from graft donor cells, taken 360 days after TCRalphabeta/CD19-depleted stem cell transplant. The rearranged chain carries TRBV4-3 and TRBJ2-6, and 10 junctional nucleotides match TRBD1. The receptor comes from a boy in the first two years of life who had a stem cell transplant for acute myeloid leukemia, so the T cells may come from the graft donor. The DNA is as follows: TGCGCCAGCAGCCAAGACCTGACAGGGGGCTCCGGGGCCAACGTCCTGACTTTC. It is translated as CASSQDLTGGSGANVLTF.